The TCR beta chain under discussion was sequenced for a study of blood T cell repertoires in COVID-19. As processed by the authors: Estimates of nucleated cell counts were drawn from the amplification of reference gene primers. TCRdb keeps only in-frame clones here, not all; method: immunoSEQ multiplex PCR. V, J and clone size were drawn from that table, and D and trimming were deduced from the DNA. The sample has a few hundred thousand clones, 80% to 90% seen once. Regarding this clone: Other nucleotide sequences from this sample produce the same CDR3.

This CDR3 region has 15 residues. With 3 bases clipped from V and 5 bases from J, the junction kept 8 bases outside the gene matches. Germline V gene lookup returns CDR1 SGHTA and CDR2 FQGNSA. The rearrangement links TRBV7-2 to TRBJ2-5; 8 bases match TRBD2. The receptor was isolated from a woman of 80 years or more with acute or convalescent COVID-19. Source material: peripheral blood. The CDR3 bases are TGTGCCAGCAGCTTTTCGGGGGGGGCGGGCGAGACCCAGTACTTC. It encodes CASSFSGGAGETQYF.